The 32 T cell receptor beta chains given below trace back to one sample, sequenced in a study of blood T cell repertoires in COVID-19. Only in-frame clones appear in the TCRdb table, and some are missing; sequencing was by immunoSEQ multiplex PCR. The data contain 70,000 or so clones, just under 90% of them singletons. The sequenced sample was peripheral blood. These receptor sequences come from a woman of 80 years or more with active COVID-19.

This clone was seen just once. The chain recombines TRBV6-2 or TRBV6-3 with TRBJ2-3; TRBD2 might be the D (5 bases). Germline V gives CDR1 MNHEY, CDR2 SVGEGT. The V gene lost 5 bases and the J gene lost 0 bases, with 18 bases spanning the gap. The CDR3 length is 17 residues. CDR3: CASSTPSLGSSTDTQYF. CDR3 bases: TGTGCCAGCAGTACCCCCTCCCTGGGGAGTAGCACAGATACGCAGTATTTT.

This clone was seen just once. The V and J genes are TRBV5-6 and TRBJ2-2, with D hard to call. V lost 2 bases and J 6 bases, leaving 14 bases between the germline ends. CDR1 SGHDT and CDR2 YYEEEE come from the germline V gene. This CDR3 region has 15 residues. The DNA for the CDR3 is TGTGCCAGCAGCTTTAAATCACTCGGGTCCGGGGAGCTGTTTTTT. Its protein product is CASSFKSLGSGELFF.

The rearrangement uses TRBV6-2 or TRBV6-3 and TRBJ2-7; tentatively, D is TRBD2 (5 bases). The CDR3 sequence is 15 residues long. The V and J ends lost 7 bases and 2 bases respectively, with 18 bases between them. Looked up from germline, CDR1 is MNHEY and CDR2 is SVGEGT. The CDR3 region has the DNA TGTGCCAGCACCCCGGTCTGGAAGACTACCTACGAGCAGTACTTC. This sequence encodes CASTPVWKTTYEQYF.

The CDR3 here is CASSYSAEKLFF. The CDR3 nucleotides are TGTGCCAGCAGTTACTCGGCCGAAAAACTGTTTTTT. The rearrangement links TRBV6-6 to TRBJ1-4; no clear D. The germline V gene has CDR1 MNHNY and CDR2 SVGAGI (reference sequence). Trimming removed 0 bases at V and 8 bases at J, with 4 bases between. CDR3 length: 12 amino acids.

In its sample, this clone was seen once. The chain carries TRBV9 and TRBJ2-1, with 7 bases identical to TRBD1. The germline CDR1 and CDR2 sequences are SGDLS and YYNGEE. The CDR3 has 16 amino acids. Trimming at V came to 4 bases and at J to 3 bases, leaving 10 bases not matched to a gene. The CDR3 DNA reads TGTGCCAGCAGCATAAAGATGACAGGGAACTACAATGAGCAGTTCTTC. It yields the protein CASSIKMTGNYNEQFF.

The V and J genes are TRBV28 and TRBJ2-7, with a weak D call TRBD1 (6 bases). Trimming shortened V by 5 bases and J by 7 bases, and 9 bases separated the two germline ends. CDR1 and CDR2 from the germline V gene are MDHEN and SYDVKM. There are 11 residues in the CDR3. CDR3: CASSLRGEQYF. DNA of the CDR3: TGTGCCAGCAGTCTTAGGGGGGAGCAGTACTTC. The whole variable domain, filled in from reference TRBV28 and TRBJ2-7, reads DVKVTQSSRYLVKRTGEKVFLECVQDMDHENMFWYRQDPGLGLRLIYFSYDVKMKEKGDIPEGYSVSREKKERFSLILESASTNQTSMYLCASSLRGEQYFGPGTRLTVT.

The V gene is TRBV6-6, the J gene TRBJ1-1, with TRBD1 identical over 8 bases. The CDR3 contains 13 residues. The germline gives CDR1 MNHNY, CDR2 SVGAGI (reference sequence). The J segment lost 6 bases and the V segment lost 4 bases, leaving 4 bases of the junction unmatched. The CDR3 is CASSWGQAPEAFF. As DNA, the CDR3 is TGTGCCAGCAGTTGGGGACAGGCCCCTGAAGCTTTCTTT.

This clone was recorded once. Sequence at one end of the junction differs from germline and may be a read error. DNA for the CDR3: TGTGCCACCAGCGGACCCCAGGGGACAGGGACATTC. It yields the protein CATSGPQGTGTF. V usage is TRBV15 and J usage is TRBJ2-7, with 9 bases identical to TRBD1. Germline lookup yields CDR1 LNHNV and CDR2 YYDKDF (reference sequence). The CDR3 runs 12 residues.

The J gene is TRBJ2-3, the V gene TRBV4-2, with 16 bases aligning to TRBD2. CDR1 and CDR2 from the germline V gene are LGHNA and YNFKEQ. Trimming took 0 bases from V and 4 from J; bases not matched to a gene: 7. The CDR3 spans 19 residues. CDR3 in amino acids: CASSQDGTSGRARADTQYF. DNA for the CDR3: TGTGCCAGCAGCCAAGATGGGACTAGCGGGAGGGCCAGGGCAGATACGCAGTATTTT.

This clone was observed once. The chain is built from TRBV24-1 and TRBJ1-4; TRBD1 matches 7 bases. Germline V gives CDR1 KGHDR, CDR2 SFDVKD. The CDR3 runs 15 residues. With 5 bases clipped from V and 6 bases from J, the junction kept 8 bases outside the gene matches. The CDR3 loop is CATSGTGAADEKLFF. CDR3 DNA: TGTGCCACCAGTGGTACAGGGGCCGCGGATGAAAAACTGTTTTTT.

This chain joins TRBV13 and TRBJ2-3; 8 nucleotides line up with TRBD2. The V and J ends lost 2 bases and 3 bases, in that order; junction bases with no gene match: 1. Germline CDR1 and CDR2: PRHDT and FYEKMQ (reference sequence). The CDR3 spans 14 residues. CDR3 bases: TGTGCCAGCAGCTTAAGCGGGAGAACAGATACGCAGTATTTT. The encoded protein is CASSLSGRTDTQYF.

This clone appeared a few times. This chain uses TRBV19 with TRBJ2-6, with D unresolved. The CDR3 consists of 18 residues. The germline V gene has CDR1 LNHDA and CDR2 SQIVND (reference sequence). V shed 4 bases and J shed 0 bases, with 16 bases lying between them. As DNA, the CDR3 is TGTGCCAGTAGTAGTGGTTGGCAGTTTGGCTCTGGGGCCAACGTCCTGACTTTC. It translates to CASSSGWQFGSGANVLTF.

The CDR3 DNA follows: TGCGCCAGCAGCCGGGAAGGGGATCTTTGGACCCAGTACTTC. It specifies CASSREGDLWTQYF. The V and J genes are TRBV4-3 and TRBJ2-5, with TRBD1 as a possible D gene (5 bases). This CDR3 has 14 residues. Trimming shortened V by 4 bases and J by 7 bases, and 16 bases separated the two germline ends. CDR1 and CDR2 (germline): LGHNA, YSLEER.

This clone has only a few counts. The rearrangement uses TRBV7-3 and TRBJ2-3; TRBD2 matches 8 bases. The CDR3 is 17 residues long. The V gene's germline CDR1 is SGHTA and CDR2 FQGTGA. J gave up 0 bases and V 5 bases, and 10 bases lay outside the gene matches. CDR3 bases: TGTGCCAGCAGCCCCTGGGGTAGCGGGATCAGCACAGATACGCAGTATTTT. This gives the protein CASSPWGSGISTDTQYF.

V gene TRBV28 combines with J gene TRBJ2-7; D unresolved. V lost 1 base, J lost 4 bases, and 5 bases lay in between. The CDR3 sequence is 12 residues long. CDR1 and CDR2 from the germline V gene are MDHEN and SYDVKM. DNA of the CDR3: TGTGCCAGCAGTTTATCAGGTTACGAGCAGTACTTC. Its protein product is CASSLSGYEQYF.

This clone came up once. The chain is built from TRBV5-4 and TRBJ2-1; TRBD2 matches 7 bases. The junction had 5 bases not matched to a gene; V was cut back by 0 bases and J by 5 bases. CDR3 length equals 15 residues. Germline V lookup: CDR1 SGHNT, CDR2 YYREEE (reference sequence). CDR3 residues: CASSLAGSGNNEQFF. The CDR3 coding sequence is TGTGCCAGCAGCTTGGCGGGAAGCGGGAACAATGAGCAGTTCTTC.

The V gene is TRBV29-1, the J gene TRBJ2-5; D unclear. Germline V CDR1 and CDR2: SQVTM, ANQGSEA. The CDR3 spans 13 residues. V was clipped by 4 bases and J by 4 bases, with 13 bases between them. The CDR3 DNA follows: TGCAGCGTTGTACCCCCGACGGGAGAGACCCAGTACTTC. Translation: CSVVPPTGETQYF.

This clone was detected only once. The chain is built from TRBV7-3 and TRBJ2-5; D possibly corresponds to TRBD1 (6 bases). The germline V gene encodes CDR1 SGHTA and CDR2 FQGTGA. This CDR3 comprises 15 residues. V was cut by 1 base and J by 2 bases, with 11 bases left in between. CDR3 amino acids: CASSLIPGQQETQYF. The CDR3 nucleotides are TGTGCCAGCAGCTTAATCCCCGGACAGCAAGAGACCCAGTACTTC.

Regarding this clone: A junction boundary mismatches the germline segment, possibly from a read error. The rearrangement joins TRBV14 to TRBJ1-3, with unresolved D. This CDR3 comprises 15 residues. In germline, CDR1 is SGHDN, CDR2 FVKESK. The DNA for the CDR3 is TGTGCCGGCAGCCAAGTTAAGCCCTCTGGAAACACCATATATTTT. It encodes CAGSQVKPSGNTIYF.

CDR3 sequence: CASNLQGAGNSPLHF. The CDR3 DNA reads as TGTGCCAGCAATCTACAGGGGGCGGGCAATTCACCCCTCCACTTT. This chain joins TRBV28 and TRBJ1-6; the match to TRBD1 covers 9 bases. After removal of 7 bases from V and 7 bases from J, the junction contained 8 bases not matched to a gene. The CDR3 loop spans 15 amino acids. Per germline, CDR1 MDHEN and CDR2 SYDVKM.

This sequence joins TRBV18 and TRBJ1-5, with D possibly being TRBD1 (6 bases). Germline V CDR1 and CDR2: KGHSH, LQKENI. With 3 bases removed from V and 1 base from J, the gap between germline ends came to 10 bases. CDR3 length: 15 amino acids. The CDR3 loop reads CASSPSGVSNQPQHF. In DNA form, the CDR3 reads TGTGCCAGCTCACCTTCAGGGGTGAGCAATCAGCCCCAGCATTTT. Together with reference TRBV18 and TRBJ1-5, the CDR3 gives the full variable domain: NAGVMQNPRHLVRRRGQEARLRCSPMKGHSHVYWYRQLPEEGLKFMVYLQKENIIDESGMPKERFSAEFPKEGPSILRIQQVVRGDSAAYFCASSPSGVSNQPQHFGDGTRLSIL.

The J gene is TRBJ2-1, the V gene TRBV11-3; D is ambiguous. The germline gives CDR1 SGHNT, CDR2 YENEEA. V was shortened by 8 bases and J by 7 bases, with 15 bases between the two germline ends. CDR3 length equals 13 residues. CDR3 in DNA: TGTGCCAGCCCTCCGTTGGCTTTGAATGAGCAGTTCTTC. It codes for CASPPLALNEQFF.

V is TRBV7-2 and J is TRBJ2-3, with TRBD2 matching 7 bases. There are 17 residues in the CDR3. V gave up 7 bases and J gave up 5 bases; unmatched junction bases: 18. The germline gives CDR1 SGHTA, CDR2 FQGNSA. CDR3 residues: CASTPEGLAGRGDTQYF. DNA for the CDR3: TGTGCCAGCACCCCAGAGGGCTTAGCGGGTAGAGGAGATACGCAGTATTTT.

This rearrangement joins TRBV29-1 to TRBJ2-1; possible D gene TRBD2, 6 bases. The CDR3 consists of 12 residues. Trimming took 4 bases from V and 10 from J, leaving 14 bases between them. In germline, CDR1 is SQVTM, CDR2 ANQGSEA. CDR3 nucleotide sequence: TGCAGCGTTGGTCTCGGGGGTTCGGAGCAGTTCTTC. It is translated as CSVGLGGSEQFF.

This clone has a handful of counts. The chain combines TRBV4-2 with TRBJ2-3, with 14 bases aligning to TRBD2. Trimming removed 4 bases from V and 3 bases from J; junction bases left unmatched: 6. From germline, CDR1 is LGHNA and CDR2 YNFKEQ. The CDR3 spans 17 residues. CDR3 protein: CASSLTGLAGETDTQYF. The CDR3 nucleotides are TGTGCCAGCAGCCTGACGGGACTAGCGGGAGAGACAGATACGCAGTATTTT.

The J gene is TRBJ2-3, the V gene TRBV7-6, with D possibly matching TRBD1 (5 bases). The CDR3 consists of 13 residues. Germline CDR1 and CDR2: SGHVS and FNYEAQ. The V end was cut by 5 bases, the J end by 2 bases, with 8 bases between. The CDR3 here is CASSRQITDTQYF. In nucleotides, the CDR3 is TGTGCCAGCAGCCGACAGATCACAGATACGCAGTATTTT.

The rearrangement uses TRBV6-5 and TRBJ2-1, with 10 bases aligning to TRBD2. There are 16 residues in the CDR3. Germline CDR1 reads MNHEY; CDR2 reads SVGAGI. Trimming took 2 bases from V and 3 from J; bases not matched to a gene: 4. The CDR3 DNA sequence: TGTGCCAGCAGTTACCCAAGCGGGAGGGGCTACAATGAGCAGTTCTTC. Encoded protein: CASSYPSGRGYNEQFF.

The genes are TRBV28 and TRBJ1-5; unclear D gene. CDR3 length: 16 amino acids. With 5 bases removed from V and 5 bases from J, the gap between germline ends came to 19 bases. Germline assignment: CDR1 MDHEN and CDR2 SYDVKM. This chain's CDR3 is CASSLAGSGVHQPQHF. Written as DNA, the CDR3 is TGTGCCAGCAGTCTTGCGGGGTCCGGGGTCCATCAGCCCCAGCATTTT. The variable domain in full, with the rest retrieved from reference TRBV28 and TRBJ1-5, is DVKVTQSSRYLVKRTGEKVFLECVQDMDHENMFWYRQDPGLGLRLIYFSYDVKMKEKGDIPEGYSVSREKKERFSLILESASTNQTSMYLCASSLAGSGVHQPQHFGDGTRLSIL.

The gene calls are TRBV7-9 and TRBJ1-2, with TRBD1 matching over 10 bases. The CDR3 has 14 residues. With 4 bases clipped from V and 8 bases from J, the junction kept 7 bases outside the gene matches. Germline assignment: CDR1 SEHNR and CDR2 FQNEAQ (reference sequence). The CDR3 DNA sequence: TGTGCCAGCAGCTCAGACAGGGGGCCCAAGGGCTACACCTTC. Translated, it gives CASSSDRGPKGYTF.

The CDR3 DNA follows: TGCGCCAGCAGCCAAATCGGGAGGACAGGGGGTAATGAAAAACTGTTTTTT. Residues: CASSQIGRTGGNEKLFF. The chain couples TRBV4-1 to TRBJ1-4; 10 bases line up with TRBD1. The CDR3 sequence is 17 residues long. CDR1 and CDR2 from the germline V gene are MGHRA and YSYEKL. Germline trimming cut 2 bases from V and 4 bases from J; bases unmatched to any gene: 7.

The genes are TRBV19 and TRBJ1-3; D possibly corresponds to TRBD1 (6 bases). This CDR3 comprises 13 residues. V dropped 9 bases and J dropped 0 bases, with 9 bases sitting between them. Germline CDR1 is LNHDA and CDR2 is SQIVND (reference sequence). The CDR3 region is CASWTASGNTIYF. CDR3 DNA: TGTGCCAGCTGGACAGCCTCTGGAAACACCATATATTTT.

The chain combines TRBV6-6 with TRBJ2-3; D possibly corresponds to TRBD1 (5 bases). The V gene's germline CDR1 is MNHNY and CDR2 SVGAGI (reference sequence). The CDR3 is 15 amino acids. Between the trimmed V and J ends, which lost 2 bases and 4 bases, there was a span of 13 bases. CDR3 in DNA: TGTGCCAGCAGTTACAGCGCTAGGGGCCCAGATACGCAGTATTTT. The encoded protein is CASSYSARGPDTQYF.